The 21 T cell receptor beta chains listed next were all sequenced from one sample in a study of T cell responses to AZD1222 COVID-19 vaccine. Only in-frame clones appear in the TCRdb table, and some are missing; sequencing was by immunoSEQ multiplex PCR. This table has around 150,000 clones, around 90% appearing once. The input for sequencing was peripheral blood, taken 28 days after the second AZD1222 dose. Receptors were obtained from an adult who received the AZD1222 COVID-19 vaccine.

The genes are TRBV10-3 and TRBJ2-7, with 7 bases that match TRBD2. Per the germline V gene, CDR1 is ENHRY and CDR2 is SYGVKD. V was pared by 10 bases and J by 5 bases, with 17 bases of the junction left unmatched. The length of the CDR3 is 15 residues. CDR3 sequence reads: CATGEGPRTRNEQYF. In DNA form, the CDR3 reads TGTGCCACCGGGGAGGGGCCCCGGACTCGAAACGAGCAGTACTTC.

This clone was counted between two and nine times. The chain combines TRBV18 with TRBJ1-5; D gene uncertain. This CDR3 spans 15 amino acids. V lost 3 bases and J lost 3, with 12 bases in between. Germline CDR1 KGHSH, CDR2 LQKENI. The CDR3 nucleotides read TGTGCCAGCTCACCGGTGCGGGAGAACAATCAGCCCCAGCATTTT. Encoded protein: CASSPVRENNQPQHF. Using reference TRBV18 and TRBJ1-5 for the parts outside the CDR3, the full variable domain is NAGVMQNPRHLVRRRGQEARLRCSPMKGHSHVYWYRQLPEEGLKFMVYLQKENIIDESGMPKERFSAEFPKEGPSILRIQQVVRGDSAAYFCASSPVRENNQPQHFGDGTRLSIL.

This chain links TRBV27 with TRBJ1-5; D is perhaps TRBD1 (6 bases). The CDR3 covers 13 residues. Trimming shortened V by 0 bases and J by 6 bases, and 6 bases separated the two germline ends. Germline V gene data show CDR1 as MNHEY and CDR2 as SMNVEV (reference sequence). The CDR3 sequence: CASSLSGAQPQHF. The CDR3 bases are TGTGCCAGCAGTTTATCGGGGGCTCAGCCCCAGCATTTT.

V gene TRBV11-1 combines with J gene TRBJ2-3, with 11 bases lining up with TRBD2. The V gene's germline CDR1 is SGHAT and CDR2 FQDESV (reference sequence). There are 15 residues in the CDR3. V gave up 3 bases and J gave up 3 bases; unmatched junction bases: 2. CDR3 sequence reads: CASSLGLAATDTQYF. CDR3 DNA: TGTGCCAGCAGCTTGGGACTAGCGGCAACAGATACGCAGTATTTT. Full variable domain (missing parts from reference TRBV11-1 and TRBJ2-3): EAEVAQSPRYKITEKSQAVAFWCDPISGHATLYWYRQILGQGPELLVQFQDESVVDDSQLPKDRFSAERLKGVDSTLKIQPAELGDSAMYLCASSLGLAATDTQYFGPGTRLTVL.

This sequence joins TRBV5-1 and TRBJ1-3; D gene ambiguous. V was cut by 4 bases and J by 2 bases, with 13 bases left in between. Per germline, CDR1 SGHRS and CDR2 YFSETQ. The CDR3 covers 15 residues. The chain's CDR3 is CASSPEIGPGNTIYF. The CDR3 DNA reads TGCGCCAGCAGCCCAGAGATTGGCCCTGGAAACACCATATATTTT.

A single count supports this clone. The gene calls are TRBV4-1 and TRBJ2-1; D possibly corresponds to TRBD2 (6 bases). Germline V gives CDR1 MGHRA, CDR2 YSYEKL. The V end lost 5 bases, the J end lost 5 bases, and 10 bases lay between the germline ends. This CDR3 region has 13 residues. The DNA for the CDR3 is TGCGCCAGCAGCGGGAGGTTCGACAATGAGCAGTTCTTC. Translation: CASSGRFDNEQFF.

The rearrangement joins TRBV19 to TRBJ1-3; 8 nucleotides line up with TRBD1. V shed 7 bases and J 5 bases; nucleotides not matched to a gene: 10. CDR3 length: 15 amino acids. Germline lookup yields CDR1 LNHDA and CDR2 SQIVND (reference sequence). The CDR3 here is CASILDREVRNTIYF. The CDR3 DNA is TGTGCCAGTATCCTGGACAGGGAGGTTAGAAACACCATATATTTT.

The gene calls are TRBV27 and TRBJ2-1, with a possible D match to TRBD2 (6 bases). The CDR3 length is 15 residues. The V end lost 6 bases, the J end lost 1 base, and 13 bases lay between the germline ends. Germline lookup yields CDR1 MNHEY and CDR2 SMNVEV (reference sequence). In DNA form, the CDR3 reads TGTGCCAGCAGCCGTGCCGGGACTTCCTACAATGAGCAGTTCTTC. Translation: CASSRAGTSYNEQFF.

This clone was seen just once. The chain employs TRBV5-4 and TRBJ2-1; no reliable D call. The V end lost 0 bases, the J end lost 5 bases, and 6 bases lay between the germline ends. Germline V gives CDR1 SGHNT, CDR2 YYREEE (reference sequence). The CDR3 is 13 amino acids. CDR3 protein: CASSLDGNNEQFF. As DNA, the CDR3 is TGTGCCAGCAGCTTGGACGGAAACAATGAGCAGTTCTTC.

The V gene is TRBV7-9, the J gene TRBJ1-1, with D perhaps matching TRBD1 (5 bases). This CDR3 region has 13 residues. CDR1 is SEHNR, CDR2 FQNEAQ, per germline (reference sequence). V lost 1 base and J 8 bases, leaving 11 bases between the germline ends. This chain's CDR3 is CASSLVGGIEAFF. The CDR3 bases are TGTGCCAGCAGCTTAGTGGGGGGGATAGAAGCTTTCTTT.

The genes are TRBV5-1 and TRBJ1-1; TRBD1 agrees at 7 bases. The germline gives CDR1 SGHRS, CDR2 YFSETQ. The trim removed 2 bases at V and 0 bases at J, leaving 7 bases unmatched. This CDR3 region has 16 residues. CDR3 sequence: CASSFGPGGMNTEAFF. The CDR3 DNA reads TGCGCCAGCAGCTTTGGGCCAGGGGGAATGAACACTGAAGCTTTCTTT.

The chain combines TRBV10-2 with TRBJ2-5; the D is unclear. The CDR3 has 10 residues. Germline CDR1 and CDR2: WSHSY and SAAADI. Trimming pared 6 bases from V and 5 bases from J, leaving 4 bases between. The CDR3 bases are TGCGCCAGCAGGAGCGAGACCCAGTACTTC. Translation: CASRSETQYF.

The chain recombines TRBV27 with TRBJ2-1; 13 bases are shared with TRBD2. V shed 5 bases, J shed 6 bases, and the junction held 13 bases outside the gene matches. This CDR3 is 18 amino acids long. Germline loops: CDR1 MNHEY, CDR2 SMNVEV (reference sequence). CDR3 nucleotides: TGTGCCAGCAGTCCCCCCGGACTAGCGGGAGCTCGATTCAATGAGCAGTTCTTC. Translated: CASSPPGLAGARFNEQFF.

The genes are TRBV29-1 and TRBJ2-7; 8 bases fit TRBD2. CDR1 is SQVTM, CDR2 ANQGSEA, per germline. Trimming cost V 6 bases and J 4 bases; bases outside gene matches: 2. This CDR3 is 11 amino acids long. CDR3 DNA sequence: TGCAGCGTCCGGGGGGGGTACGAGCAGTACTTC. It translates to CSVRGGYEQYF.

The V and J genes are TRBV5-6 and TRBJ1-1; D is unresolved. This CDR3 spans 14 amino acids. V lost 0 bases, J lost 1 base, and 7 bases lay in between. CDR1 is SGHDT and CDR2 is YYEEEE in the germline V gene. DNA of the CDR3: TGTGCCAGCAGCTTGGATCGGGGGAACACTGAAGCTTTCTTT. Translation gives CASSLDRGNTEAFF.

The chain uses TRBV27 and TRBJ2-1; TRBD2 matches at 14 bases. Germline values: CDR1 MNHEY, CDR2 SMNVEV (reference sequence). J was trimmed by 10 bases and V by 5 bases; bases with no gene match: 7. The CDR3 is made up of 15 amino acids. The CDR3 DNA reads TGTGCCAGCAGTCCAGGGACTAGCGGGAGCGCGGAGCAGTTCTTC. Its translation: CASSPGTSGSAEQFF.

This clone was observed a few times. The genes are TRBV30 and TRBJ1-2, with unresolved D. Trimming removed 4 bases at V and 8 bases at J, with 14 bases between. The germline gives CDR1 GTSNPN, CDR2 SVGIG (reference sequence). This CDR3 is 12 amino acids long. The CDR3 bases are TGTGCCTGGAATCGGGCCGCCCTGGGCTACACCTTC. Protein: CAWNRAALGYTF.

J is TRBJ1-2 and V is TRBV30, with D unresolved. This CDR3 is built from 12 residues. Trimming took 4 bases from V and 6 from J, leaving 12 bases between them. Per the germline V gene, CDR1 is GTSNPN and CDR2 is SVGIG (reference sequence). The CDR3 DNA sequence: TGTGCCTGGAATCGGGCAGAAAATGGCTACACCTTC. Its protein product is CAWNRAENGYTF.

V is TRBV5-4 and J is TRBJ2-5, with 7 bases fitting TRBD1. The CDR3 consists of 15 residues. Germline lookup yields CDR1 SGHNT and CDR2 YYREEE (reference sequence). V lost 2 bases, J lost 3 bases, and 7 bases stayed unmatched. CDR3 in amino acids: CASSFKGASKETQYF. CDR3 nucleotides: TGTGCCAGCAGCTTCAAGGGGGCCTCGAAAGAGACCCAGTACTTC.

This clone appeared once. The chain employs TRBV6-1 and TRBJ2-1; the match to TRBD2 covers 9 bases. The V and J ends lost 0 bases and 4 bases, in that order; junction bases with no gene match: 4. Germline V gene sequence: CDR1 MNHNS, CDR2 SASEGT. This CDR3 is 16 amino acids long. The CDR3 protein is CASSEAAGGRYNEQFF. The CDR3 coding sequence is TGTGCCAGCAGTGAAGCAGCGGGAGGAAGATACAATGAGCAGTTCTTC.

The chain is built from TRBV6-2 or TRBV6-3 and TRBJ1-5; unclear D gene. This CDR3 has 18 residues. CDR1 is MNHEY, CDR2 SVGEGT, per germline. Trimming cost V 2 bases and J 0 bases, with 17 bases left between them. The CDR3 DNA reads as TGTGCCAGCAGTTACACCTCGACACACCCGTATAGCAATCAGCCCCAGCATTTT. As protein: CASSYTSTHPYSNQPQHF.